Each of the 31 T cell receptor beta chains below was sequenced from the same sample in a study of shared clonotypes between healthy human individuals. Method: immunoSEQ multiplex PCR; TCRdb's copy keeps in-frame clones and lacks some. The sample includes about 1.4 million clones, around 95% of them seen just once. The specimen was naive CD4+ T cells sorted from blood. Subset noted: CD45RA+ positively selected. The receptors here all came from a man aged 30 to 39 in good health.

The J gene is TRBJ1-1, the V gene TRBV5-1; TRBD1 is a possible D gene (6 bases). The CDR3 totals 14 residues. CDR1 is SGHRS and CDR2 is YFSETQ in the germline V gene. Between the trimmed V and J ends, which lost 4 bases and 1 base, there was a span of 11 bases. The CDR3 DNA is TGCGCCAGCAGCCGTAGGGGGAGGAACACTGAAGCTTTCTTT. Its protein product is CASSRRGRNTEAFF.

The chain has TRBV14 and TRBJ1-1; 8 bases match TRBD1. This CDR3 comprises 14 residues. V lost 7 bases, J lost 5 bases, and 9 bases stayed unmatched. Germline V gene lookup returns CDR1 SGHDN and CDR2 FVKESK. Here the CDR3 reads CASTEQGVYTEAFF. CDR3 bases: TGTGCCAGCACCGAACAGGGGGTGTATACTGAAGCTTTCTTT. Full variable domain (missing parts from reference TRBV14 and TRBJ1-1): EAGVTQFPSHSVIEKGQTVTLRCDPISGHDNLYWYRRVMGKEIKFLLHFVKESKQDESGMPNNRFLAERTGGTYSTLKVQPAELEDSGVYFCASTEQGVYTEAFFGQGTRLTVV.

The chain links TRBV6-1 to TRBJ2-1; TRBD1 or TRBD2 may be the D gene (6 bases each). The germline V gene encodes CDR1 MNHNS and CDR2 SASEGT. The CDR3 runs to 16 residues. Trimming left V 1 base short and J 2 bases short, with 12 bases between. The CDR3 loop reads CASSEGRAGAYNEQFF. CDR3 in DNA: TGTGCCAGCAGTGAAGGGAGGGCAGGGGCCTACAATGAGCAGTTCTTC.

The gene calls are TRBV7-2 and TRBJ2-1; 7 bases line up with TRBD2. The junction had 7 bases not matched to a gene; V was cut back by 4 bases and J by 4 bases. This CDR3 comprises 15 residues. The germline CDR1 and CDR2 sequences are SGHTA and FQGNSA. CDR3 DNA sequence: TGTGCCAGCAGCTCCACCGGGACTATATACAATGAGCAGTTCTTC. Translating gives CASSSTGTIYNEQFF.

In nucleotides, the CDR3 is TGTGCCAGCAGCCCGAGGGGACTAGCGGGAGTATCCTACGAGCAGTACTTC. Protein sequence: CASSPRGLAGVSYEQYF. The chain carries TRBV5-4 and TRBJ2-7; 14 bases align to TRBD2. This CDR3 spans 17 amino acids. Looked up from germline, CDR1 is SGHNT and CDR2 is YYREEE (reference sequence). The trim removed 4 bases at V and 1 base at J, leaving 7 bases unmatched.

The rearrangement joins TRBV7-9 to TRBJ2-5; 8 positions match TRBD1. The V gene's germline CDR1 is SEHNR and CDR2 FQNEAQ (reference sequence). The CDR3 is 15 residues long. Germline trimming cut 3 bases from V and 5 bases from J; bases unmatched to any gene: 8. In DNA form, the CDR3 reads TGTGCCAGCAGCTTGTGGACAGGGTCGATGGAGACCCAGTACTTC. This sequence encodes CASSLWTGSMETQYF.

The V and J genes are TRBV5-5 and TRBJ1-1, with TRBD1 matching over 10 bases. The CDR3 totals 13 residues. J lost 11 bases, V lost 4 bases, and 8 bases had no gene match. Germline loops: CDR1 SGHKS, CDR2 YYEKEE (reference sequence). This chain's CDR3 is CASSGTGVDRAFF. For the CDR3, the DNA is TGTGCCAGCAGCGGGACAGGGGTCGATCGGGCTTTCTTT.

V and J are TRBV7-9 and TRBJ2-5; D may be TRBD2 (6 bases). V lost 4 bases and J 5 bases, leaving 17 bases between the germline ends. From germline, CDR1 is SEHNR and CDR2 FQNEAQ (reference sequence). CDR3 length: 15 amino acids. Written as DNA, the CDR3 is TGTGCCAGCAGCTCAGGGAGGACAAGAAAGGAGACCCAGTACTTC. Residues: CASSSGRTRKETQYF.

The table lists this clone with a count of one. V and J are TRBV18 and TRBJ2-5, with 8 bases fitting TRBD2. Trimming took 3 bases from V and 3 from J; bases not matched to a gene: 9. Per germline, CDR1 KGHSH and CDR2 LQKENI. There are 16 residues in the CDR3. As DNA, the CDR3 is TGTGCCAGCTCACCCAGGGGTAGCGGGAATAAAGAGACCCAGTACTTC. As protein: CASSPRGSGNKETQYF.

The chain links TRBV7-8 to TRBJ2-2; TRBD2 is a possible D gene (6 bases). Germline V gene data show CDR1 as SGHVS and CDR2 as FQNEAQ. The length of the CDR3 is 15 residues. The germline V and J ends were trimmed by 1 base and 3 bases, with 9 bases remaining between them. This chain's CDR3 is CASSLGGGYTGELFF. CDR3 in DNA: TGTGCCAGCAGCTTAGGGGGAGGCTACACCGGGGAGCTGTTTTTT.

The J gene is TRBJ1-2, the V gene TRBV5-4, with 9 bases aligning to TRBD1. In germline, CDR1 is SGHNT, CDR2 YYREEE (reference sequence). V lost 4 bases and J lost 5; bases outside the gene matches: 6. The CDR3 has 14 residues. The CDR3 here is CASSLPGTGYGYTF. As DNA, the CDR3 is TGTGCCAGCAGCCTGCCTGGGACAGGGTATGGCTACACCTTC.

J is TRBJ2-7 and V is TRBV18; the match to TRBD1 covers 10 bases. The junction had 4 bases not matched to a gene; V was cut back by 3 bases and J by 2 bases. CDR1 is KGHSH, CDR2 LQKENI, per germline. The CDR3 extends over 15 amino acids. CDR3 sequence (DNA): TGTGCCAGCTCACCGACAGGGGGCCTAACCTACGAGCAGTACTTC. It encodes CASSPTGGLTYEQYF.

Only one count was recorded for this clone. This rearrangement joins TRBV7-2 to TRBJ2-3, with 8 bases that match TRBD2. With V trimmed by 5 bases and J by 1 base, 2 bases remained unmatched. Germline V gene data show CDR1 as SGHTA and CDR2 as FQGNSA. The CDR3 runs 14 residues. CDR3 in DNA: TGTGCCAGCAGCATTAGCGGGGGCACAGATACGCAGTATTTT. Amino acid sequence: CASSISGGTDTQYF.

The rearrangement joins TRBV5-1 to TRBJ2-5, with 8 bases lining up with TRBD1. This CDR3 region has 15 residues. Germline V gene data show CDR1 as SGHRS and CDR2 as YFSETQ. Losses at the gene ends were 3 bases for V and 4 bases for J; bases not matched to a gene: 8. CDR3 residues: CASSYQDRVGETQYF. For the CDR3, the DNA is TGCGCCAGCAGCTACCAGGACAGGGTGGGAGAGACCCAGTACTTC.

V gene TRBV28 combines with J gene TRBJ2-3, with 9 nucleotides matching TRBD2. Germline V gene data show CDR1 as MDHEN and CDR2 as SYDVKM. The CDR3 runs to 15 residues. V trimming: 4 bases; J trimming: 5 bases; junction bases outside the gene matches: 7. The CDR3 region is CASSSFGTSLDTQYF. CDR3 DNA: TGTGCCAGCAGTTCTTTCGGGACTAGCCTAGATACGCAGTATTTT.

J is TRBJ2-6 and V is TRBV6-1; D ambiguous. Germline CDR1 MNHNS, CDR2 SASEGT. The CDR3 runs 15 residues. The V and J ends lost 3 bases and 2 bases respectively, with 8 bases between them. The CDR3 DNA is TGTGCCAGCAGTGACGCTCGGCCTGGGGCCAACGTCCTGACTTTC. Translating gives CASSDARPGANVLTF.

The table lists this clone with a few counts. The chain recombines TRBV25-1 with TRBJ2-5; D unresolved. The V gene's germline CDR1 is MGHDK and CDR2 SYGVNS. CDR3 size: 12 residues. Trimming took off 5 bases at V and 4 bases at J, with 8 bases between the two ends. CDR3 sequence (DNA): TGTGCCAGCAGTCGAACCCTAGAGACCCAGTACTTC. It specifies CASSRTLETQYF. Full variable domain (remainder filled in from reference TRBV25-1 and TRBJ2-5): EADIYQTPRYLVIGTGKKITLECSQTMGHDKMYWYQQDPGMELHLIHYSYGVNSTEKGDLSSESTVSRIRTEHFPLTLESARPSHTSQYLCASSRTLETQYFGPGTRLLVL.

The rearrangement links TRBV18 to TRBJ1-5, with 7 bases that match TRBD1. The CDR3 extends over 18 amino acids. CDR1 and CDR2 from the germline V gene are KGHSH and LQKENI. V lost 4 bases and J lost 0; bases outside the gene matches: 12. CDR3 sequence (DNA): TGTGCCAGCTCACTGGGACAGCCTTCGCATTATAGCAATCAGCCCCAGCATTTT. Protein product: CASSLGQPSHYSNQPQHF.

The chain links TRBV15 to TRBJ2-7; 8 bases map to TRBD2. The trim removed 3 bases at V and 2 bases at J, leaving 6 bases unmatched. Germline lookup yields CDR1 LNHNV and CDR2 YYDKDF (reference sequence). This CDR3 has 15 residues. The chain's CDR3 is CATSREPGLAYEQYF. CDR3 coding DNA: TGTGCCACCAGCAGGGAGCCGGGACTAGCCTACGAGCAGTACTTC.

The gene calls are TRBV5-4 and TRBJ2-2, with D maybe TRBD1 (6 bases). CDR1 and CDR2 (germline): SGHNT, YYREEE (reference sequence). Trimming shortened V by 3 bases and J by 7 bases, and 13 bases separated the two germline ends. The CDR3 has 14 residues. Here the CDR3 reads CASSSQPTGGELFF. The CDR3 bases are TGTGCCAGCAGCTCGCAACCGACAGGCGGGGAGCTGTTTTTT.

A single count supports this clone. The gene calls are TRBV5-1 and TRBJ2-1, with a weak D call TRBD2 (5 bases). Deletions cut 4 bases from V and 9 bases from J, with 14 bases between. From germline, CDR1 is SGHRS and CDR2 YFSETQ. The CDR3 contains 13 residues. This chain's CDR3 is CASSPDFSGEQFF. In DNA form, the CDR3 reads TGCGCCAGCAGCCCGGACTTCAGCGGTGAGCAGTTCTTC. The whole variable domain, remainder taken from reference TRBV5-1 and TRBJ2-1, is KAGVTQTPRYLIKTRGQQVTLSCSPISGHRSVSWYQQTPGQGLQFLFEYFSETQRNKGNFPGRFSGRQFSNSRSEMNVSTLELGDSALYLCASSPDFSGEQFFGPGTRLTVL.

This clone appeared once. CDR3 coding DNA: TGTGCCAGCAAAGGAGGCAGGGGGAACACTGAAGCTTTCTTT. It encodes CASKGGRGNTEAFF. The chain links TRBV6-6 to TRBJ1-1; D is possibly TRBD1 (6 bases). The CDR3 covers 14 residues. CDR1 and CDR2 from the germline V gene are MNHNY and SVGAGI (reference sequence). V was cut by 7 bases and J by 1 base, with 13 bases left in between.

The chain carries TRBV30 and TRBJ2-7; no reliable D call. Trimming cost V 1 base and J 7 bases, with 14 bases left between them. Looked up from germline, CDR1 is GTSNPN and CDR2 is SVGIG (reference sequence). The CDR3 consists of 13 residues. The CDR3 protein is CAWSGGGVVEQYF. The CDR3 DNA follows: TGTGCCTGGAGTGGGGGTGGGGTGGTGGAGCAGTACTTC.

This rearrangement joins TRBV15 to TRBJ2-7, with D perhaps TRBD2 (6 bases). V lost 2 bases, J lost 2 bases, and 13 bases lay in between. Germline lookup yields CDR1 LNHNV and CDR2 YYDKDF (reference sequence). The CDR3 sequence is 15 residues long. The CDR3 loop reads CATSRNAGPPYEQYF. The CDR3, as DNA: TGTGCCACCAGCAGAAACGCGGGACCCCCCTACGAGCAGTACTTC.

Only one count was recorded for this clone. The gene calls are TRBV5-1 and TRBJ2-1; D gene unclear. The V and J ends lost 1 base and 2 bases respectively, with 10 bases between them. The CDR3 covers 15 residues. The germline gives CDR1 SGHRS, CDR2 YFSETQ. CDR3 residues: CASSLKQEPYNEQFF. CDR3 nucleotide sequence: TGCGCCAGCAGCTTGAAGCAGGAACCCTACAATGAGCAGTTCTTC.

The J gene is TRBJ1-4, the V gene TRBV5-1, with D unclear. The V end lost 0 bases, the J end lost 6 bases, and 9 bases lay between the germline ends. CDR3 length: 14 residues. Germline loops: CDR1 SGHRS, CDR2 YFSETQ. This CDR3 is CASSLVGTHEKLFF. DNA of the CDR3: TGCGCCAGCAGCTTGGTCGGAACGCATGAAAAACTGTTTTTT.

The chain joins TRBV7-6 to TRBJ2-5; TRBD1 agrees at 9 bases. Trimming cost V 2 bases and J 5 bases; bases outside gene matches: 9. CDR1 and CDR2 from the germline V gene are SGHVS and FNYEAQ. The CDR3 runs to 16 residues. CDR3 in amino acids: CASSLYRGRATETQYF. CDR3 sequence (DNA): TGTGCCAGCAGCTTATACAGGGGGCGTGCGACGGAGACCCAGTACTTC.

This clone has a single count. The rearrangement links TRBV2 to TRBJ1-1; D remains unclear. This CDR3 is 14 amino acids long. V lost 3 bases and J lost 1, with 9 bases in between. Germline lookup yields CDR1 SNHLY and CDR2 FYNNEI. CDR3 coding DNA: TGTGCCAGCAGTGATTTAAGGGAGAACACTGAAGCTTTCTTT. It translates to CASSDLRENTEAFF.

This chain connects TRBV5-1 to TRBJ2-1; possibly TRBD2 for D (5 bases). Trimming left V 2 bases short and J 8 bases short, with 8 bases between. CDR1 SGHRS and CDR2 YFSETQ come from the germline V gene. The CDR3 contains 12 residues. CDR3 loop: CASSLVEDEQFF. The CDR3 nucleotides read TGCGCCAGCAGCTTAGTGGAGGATGAGCAGTTCTTC.

The CDR3 coding sequence is TGTGCCAGCAGCCCAATTGGCTACCCAGATACGCAGTATTTT. Its translation: CASSPIGYPDTQYF. The V gene is TRBV11-2, the J gene TRBJ2-3, with D uncertain. The germline V gene encodes CDR1 SGHAT and CDR2 FQNNGV. This CDR3 region has 14 residues. Trimming removed 5 bases at V and 4 bases at J, with 13 bases between.

The V call is TRBV10-3, the J call TRBJ2-7; 7 bases match TRBD2. V shed 7 bases, J shed 6 bases, and the junction held 15 bases outside the gene matches. Germline values: CDR1 ENHRY, CDR2 SYGVKD. CDR3 length equals 15 residues. Written as DNA, the CDR3 is TGTGCCATCATGGCGAGCGGCGGGAGCGGTTCCGAGCAGTACTTC. Translated: CAIMASGGSGSEQYF.